This T cell receptor (beta chain) was captured by sequencing in a study of regulatory and conventional T cells in RAG deficiency. This clone was seen a handful of times. Its antigen is unknown. Conventional CD4+ T cells were sorted from blood as CD25-low CD127-high cells. Only in-frame clones appear in the TCRdb table, and some are missing; sequencing was by immunoSEQ multiplex PCR. The repertoire includes 40,000 to 55,000 clones, 85% to 90% of them detected once, and 0.5% to 0.55% sits in the top ten. Whole-study findings and limits: Shannon entropy fell and Simpson indices rose in RAG-deficient patients. Compared with controls, unique Treg TCR beta sequences dropped roughly 94-fold in Omenn syndrome and CID/AS. In Omenn syndrome, Treg and Tconv repertoires overlapped >75%.

V dropped 0 bases and J dropped 7; count of bases not matched to a gene: 6. Germline CDR1 and CDR2: SGHNT and YYREEE (reference sequence). The CDR3 is made up of 15 amino acids. This sample was shared with a second study, whose subject was regulatory T cells. Turning to that study: Amplification used 52 TRBV primers and 13 TRBJ primers.

The clonotype originates from a human donor in good health. The sequenced material came from CD4+ effector T cells sorted from blood. The V gene is TRBV5-4, the J gene TRBJ1-4; 7 bases are a match to TRBD1. CDR3 residues: CASSLDRGAGEKLFF. CDR3 DNA sequence: TGTGCCAGCAGCTTGGACAGGGGCGCGGGTGAAAAACTGTTTTTT.